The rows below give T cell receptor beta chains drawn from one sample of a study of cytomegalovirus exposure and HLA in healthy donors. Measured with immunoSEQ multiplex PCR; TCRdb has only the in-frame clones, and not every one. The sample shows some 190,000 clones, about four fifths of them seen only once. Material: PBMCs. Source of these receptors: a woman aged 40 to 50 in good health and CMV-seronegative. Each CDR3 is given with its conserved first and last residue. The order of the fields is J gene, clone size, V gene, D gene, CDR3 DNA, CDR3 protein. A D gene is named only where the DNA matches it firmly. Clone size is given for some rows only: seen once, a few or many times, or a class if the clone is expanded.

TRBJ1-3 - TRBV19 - TGTGCCAGTAGTATAGAGGCCGGAAACACCATATATTTT CASSIEAGNTIYF
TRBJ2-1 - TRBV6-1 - TGTGCCAGCAGGAATTCAGGGAATGAGCAGTTCTTC CASRNSGNEQFF
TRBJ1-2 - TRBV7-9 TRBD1 TGTGCCAGCAGCGGAAAGAAGGGACAGTCTAACTATGGCTACACCTTC CASSGKKGQSNYGYTF
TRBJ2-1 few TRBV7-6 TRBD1 TGTGCCAGCAGCTCCACCGGGACAGGGGGAAATGAGCAGTTCTTC CASSSTGTGGNEQFF
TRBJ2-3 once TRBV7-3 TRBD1 TGTGCCAGCAGCTTAAACAGGGGGGAAACAGATACGCAGTATTTT CASSLNRGETDTQYF
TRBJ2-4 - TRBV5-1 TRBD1 TGCGCCAGCAGGATTACCGGGACAGGGATAAACATTCAGTACTTC CASRITGTGINIQYF
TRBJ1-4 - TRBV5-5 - TGTGCCAGCAGTACAGGCGCCCAATTTGAAAAACTGTTTTTT CASSTGAQFEKLFF
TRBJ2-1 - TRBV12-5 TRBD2 TGTGCTAGTGGAAGAGCGGGAGCTGGGACGGGTGAGCAGTTCTTC CASGRAGAGTGEQFF
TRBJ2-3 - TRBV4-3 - TGCGCCAGCAGCCGATCGGGAGACTACACAGATACGCAGTATTTT CASSRSGDYTDTQYF
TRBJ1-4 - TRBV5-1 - TGCGCCAGCAGCCCAGTAGCAGGACAGCCTAATGAAAAACTGTTTTTT CASSPVAGQPNEKLFF
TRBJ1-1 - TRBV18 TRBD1 TGTGCCAGCTCACCGGGACAGGGTGCCACTGAAGCTTTCTTT CASSPGQGATEAFF
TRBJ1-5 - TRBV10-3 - TGTGCCATCAGGGGCCGTCGGGGGGGGCAGCCCCAGCATTTT CAIRGRRGGQPQHF
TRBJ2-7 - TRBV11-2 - TGTGCCAGCAGCTTAGCGGGAGAAGTGGGCGAGCAGTACTTC CASSLAGEVGEQYF
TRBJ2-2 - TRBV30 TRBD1 TGTGCCTGGAGTGACCTCGGGACAGGGGTAACCGGGGAGCTGTTTTTT CAWSDLGTGVTGELFF
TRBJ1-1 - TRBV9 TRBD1 TGTGCCAGCAGCGCAGGGGGCTGGAACACTGAAGCTTTCTTT CASSAGGWNTEAFF